This TCR beta chain was identified in a study of cytomegalovirus exposure and HLA in healthy donors. Findings and caveats of the study: Three chains linked to CMV were shown in vitro to be specific for CMV antigens.

CDR1 is SGHTA, CDR2 FQGTGA, per germline. The CDR3 covers 15 residues. V lost 5 bases, J lost 0 bases, and 11 bases lay in between. In the case of this clone: Its specificity is not known.

Primers for the PCR totalled 60 Vbeta and 13 Jbeta. Assay used: immunoSEQ multiplex PCR; TCRdb lists only in-frame clones, some missing. Here the sample spans around 140,000 clones, 70% to 80% being singletons. The receptor's source is a woman aged 60-75 years in good health and CMV-seronegative. The rearrangement uses TRBV7-3 and TRBJ2-1; tentatively, D is TRBD2 (5 bases). Material for sequencing was PBMCs. CDR3 loop: CASSLASTSYNEQFF. The CDR3 DNA reads as TGTGCCAGCAGCCTAGCCAGTACCTCCTACAATGAGCAGTTCTTC.